These 14 T cell receptor beta chains came from one sample sequenced in a study of blood T cell repertoires in COVID-19. Only in-frame clones appear in the TCRdb table, and some are missing; sequencing was by immunoSEQ multiplex PCR. The sample consists of roughly 240,000 clones, roughly nine tenths of them appearing once. Input material: peripheral blood. These receptors all stem from a man aged 18 to 29 with active or convalescent COVID-19.

The chain employs TRBV19 and TRBJ2-1, with 7 bases fitting TRBD2. The CDR3 runs 16 residues. The V gene end was trimmed by 5 bases and the J gene end by 3 bases; junction bases not matched to a gene: 10. Per germline, CDR1 LNHDA and CDR2 SQIVND (reference sequence). The CDR3 bases are TGTGCCAGTAGTGTAACTAGCGCTGCCGTCTACAATGAGCAGTTCTTC. This encodes CASSVTSAAVYNEQFF.

The chain has TRBV6-1 and TRBJ1-2; D not resolved. Trimming cost V 2 bases and J 4 bases, with 8 bases left between them. Looked up from germline, CDR1 is MNHNS and CDR2 is SASEGT. The CDR3 has 13 amino acids. In DNA form, the CDR3 reads TGTGCCAGCAGTGAAAGGTGGAGCTATGGCTACACCTTC. The encoded protein is CASSERWSYGYTF.

This clone was seen once. Other nucleotide sequences in the sample specify the same CDR3. The V gene is TRBV15, the J gene TRBJ2-2; 7 bases map to TRBD1. Germline-derived CDR1 and CDR2 are LNHNV and YYDKDF (reference sequence). The CDR3 extends over 15 amino acids. Losses at the gene ends were 0 bases for V and 5 bases for J; bases not matched to a gene: 3. The CDR3 is CATSRDRGITGELFF. In nucleotides, the CDR3 is TGTGCCACCAGCAGAGACAGGGGGATAACCGGGGAGCTGTTTTTT. Full variable domain (missing parts from reference TRBV15 and TRBJ2-2): DAMVIQNPRYQVTQFGKPVTLSCSQTLNHNVMYWYQQKSSQAPKLLFHYYDKDFNNEADTPDNFQSRRPNTSFCFLDIRSPGLGDTAMYLCATSRDRGITGELFFGEGSRLTVL.

This rearrangement joins TRBV6-5 to TRBJ1-2; 8 bases map to TRBD1. This CDR3 is built from 16 residues. J was trimmed by 2 bases and V by 4 bases; bases with no gene match: 9. Germline CDR1 reads MNHEY; CDR2 reads SVGAGI. CDR3: CASSLTRGQANYGYTF. The CDR3 DNA follows: TGTGCCAGCAGTTTGACGAGGGGACAGGCGAACTATGGCTACACCTTC.

J is TRBJ2-5 and V is TRBV9; 7 bases line up with TRBD1. The V and J ends lost 2 bases and 1 base, in that order; junction bases with no gene match: 5. Germline V gene sequence: CDR1 SGDLS, CDR2 YYNGEE. This CDR3 contains 15 residues. CDR3 protein: CASSVYGTVQETQYF. The CDR3 region has the DNA TGTGCCAGCAGCGTGTACGGGACAGTCCAAGAGACCCAGTACTTC.

The V call is TRBV6-5, the J call TRBJ2-1; the D is unclear. Trimming took 2 bases from V and 9 from J, leaving 14 bases between them. The germline CDR1 and CDR2 sequences are MNHEY and SVGAGI. CDR3 length: 14 amino acids. CDR3: CASSYVAARGEQFF. CDR3 DNA sequence: TGTGCCAGCAGTTACGTGGCTGCCAGAGGTGAGCAGTTCTTC.

The rearrangement links TRBV7-2 to TRBJ2-4, with 7 positions matching TRBD1. This CDR3 has 16 amino acids. J was trimmed by 4 bases and V by 3 bases; bases with no gene match: 9. Germline V CDR1 and CDR2: SGHTA, FQGNSA. The CDR3 nucleotides read TGTGCCAGCAGCTTGGGGACAGCACCCTTTAAAAACATTCAGTACTTC. Translating gives CASSLGTAPFKNIQYF.

Turning to this clone: The same CDR3 also results from other DNA sequences found in this sample. V gene TRBV27 combines with J gene TRBJ2-2; possibly TRBD2 for D (6 bases). Per the germline V gene, CDR1 is MNHEY and CDR2 is SMNVEV (reference sequence). The CDR3 contains 14 residues. Trimming pared 0 bases from V and 5 bases from J, leaving 7 bases between. CDR3 amino acids: CASSLSGGTGELFF. CDR3 nucleotide sequence: TGTGCCAGCAGTTTATCTGGGGGGACCGGGGAGCTGTTTTTT.

This chain connects TRBV18 to TRBJ2-1; tentatively, D is TRBD1 (6 bases). The CDR3 is made up of 16 amino acids. CDR1 and CDR2 (germline): KGHSH, LQKENI. V was pared by 4 bases and J by 10 bases, with 23 bases between. DNA for the CDR3: TGTGCCAGCTCACTAGGCCAGGACCTATCTAGGGGGGAGCAGTTCTTC. The encoded protein is CASSLGQDLSRGEQFF.

This chain links TRBV24-1 with TRBJ2-1; 9 bases match TRBD1. Germline V CDR1 and CDR2: KGHDR, SFDVKD. This CDR3 has 12 residues. V lost 12 bases, J lost 15 bases, and 14 bases stayed unmatched. The CDR3 DNA reads TGTGCCGTGAGAGGATCCGGGACAGGGTTGTTCTTC. Its protein is CAVRGSGTGLFF.

The V and J genes are TRBV6-6 and TRBJ1-1; 9 positions agree with TRBD1. After removal of 5 bases from V and 3 bases from J, the junction contained 13 bases not matched to a gene. CDR3 length: 17 residues. From germline, CDR1 is MNHNY and CDR2 SVGAGI (reference sequence). CDR3 residues: CASSPTGGWFMDTEAFF. The CDR3 region has the DNA TGTGCCAGCAGTCCGACAGGGGGTTGGTTTATGGACACTGAAGCTTTCTTT.

The table lists this clone with a count of one. The same CDR3 is also encoded by other DNA sequences in this sample. The chain has TRBV19 and TRBJ2-6; 7 bases are shared with TRBD1. The junction had 0 bases not matched to a gene; V was cut back by 2 bases and J by 2 bases. The CDR3 consists of 15 residues. The germline CDR1 and CDR2 sequences are LNHDA and SQIVND (reference sequence). CDR3 sequence reads: CASSIQGAGANVLTF. The CDR3, as DNA: TGTGCCAGTAGTATACAGGGGGCTGGGGCCAACGTCCTGACTTTC.

This chain links TRBV7-6 with TRBJ2-2; 7 bases are shared with TRBD2. The CDR3 has 17 amino acids. Trimming cost V 0 bases and J 1 base; bases outside gene matches: 5. Per germline, CDR1 SGHVS and CDR2 FNYEAQ. The CDR3 DNA reads as TGTGCCAGCAGCTTAGCCGGCGCTAGCGGGAACACCGGGGAGCTGTTTTTT. Protein sequence: CASSLAGASGNTGELFF.

The rearrangement joins TRBV6-6 to TRBJ2-1; D perhaps matches TRBD2 (5 bases). The CDR3 length is 13 residues. Germline V lookup: CDR1 MNHNY, CDR2 SVGAGI (reference sequence). Trimming stripped 4 bases from V and 8 bases from J, with 12 bases between. CDR3 loop: CASSSLERYEQFF. For the CDR3, the DNA is TGTGCCAGCAGTTCACTAGAGCGCTATGAGCAGTTCTTC.